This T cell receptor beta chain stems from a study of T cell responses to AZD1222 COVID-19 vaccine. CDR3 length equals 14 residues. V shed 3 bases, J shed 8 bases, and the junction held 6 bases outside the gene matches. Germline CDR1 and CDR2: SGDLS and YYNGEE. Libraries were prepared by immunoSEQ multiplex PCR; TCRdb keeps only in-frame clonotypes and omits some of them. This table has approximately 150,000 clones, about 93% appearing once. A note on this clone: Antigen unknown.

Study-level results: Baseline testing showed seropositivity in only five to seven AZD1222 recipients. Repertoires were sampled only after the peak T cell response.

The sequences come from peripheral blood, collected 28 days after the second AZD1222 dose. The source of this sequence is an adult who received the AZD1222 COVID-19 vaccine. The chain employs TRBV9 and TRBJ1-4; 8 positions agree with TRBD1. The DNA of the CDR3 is TGTGCCAGCAGCGCGTCCGGGACAGGAGAAAAACTGTTTTTT. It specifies CASSASGTGEKLFF.